Presented here are 19 T cell receptor beta chains from one specimen sequenced in a study of regulatory T cells in long-lasting Graves disease (dated by TCRdb to the early 2020s). Libraries were made using multiplex PCR. The sequencer was an Illumina HiSeq 4000. iRepertoire HTBI primers and Arm-PCR amplification of CDR3 regions were used to construct TCR beta libraries. Using fastp at Q25 and MiXCR, TCRdb reprocessed the public reads and kept productive beta chains. Rows with a matching CDR3 protein are joined into one entry that keeps the most common DNA and genes. In this sample the table shows around 400,000 distinct CDR3 sequences, 15% to 18% of which occur a single time. Over 20% of the sample comes from the top ten. Reading the label with the study, this specimen's time point is: newly diagnosed GD, antithyroid drugs for less than 3 months. For both TCR sequencing and RNA sequencing, RNA was extracted from PBMCs in TRIzol.

This sample comprised peripheral blood mononuclear cells (PBMCs), obtained at new diagnosis, from a patient treated with antithyroid drugs. The origin of the receptors is a female donor with Graves disease.

The rearrangement uses TRBV2 and TRBJ1-6, with TRBD1 identical over 7 bases. The germline V gene encodes CDR1 SNHLY and CDR2 FYNNEI. Germline trimming cut 6 bases from V and 7 bases from J; bases unmatched to any gene: 6. The CDR3 runs to 14 residues. CDR3 region: CASRGTALNSPLHF. As DNA, the CDR3 is TGTGCCAGCAGGGGGACAGCGCTAAATTCACCCCTCCACTTT.

V and J are TRBV9 and TRBJ1-5; D remains unclear. CDR1 is SGDLS and CDR2 is YYNGEE in the germline V gene. Trimming left V 4 bases short and J 0 bases short, with 14 bases between. The CDR3 length is 16 residues. The CDR3 sequence is CASSPGAGGSNQPQHF. Here the CDR3 DNA reads TGTGCCAGCAGCCCTGGAGCCGGAGGTAGCAATCAGCCCCAGCATTTT. Based on the CDR3 plus reference TRBV9 and TRBJ1-5, the full variable domain is DSGVTQTPKHLITATGQRVTLRCSPRSGDLSVYWYQQSLDQGLQFLIQYYNGEERAKGNILERFSAQQFPDLHSELNLSSLELGDSALYFCASSPGAGGSNQPQHFGDGTRLSIL.

The chain joins TRBV28 to TRBJ2-5, with 7 bases lining up with TRBD2. CDR1 is MDHEN and CDR2 is SYDVKM in the germline V gene. This CDR3 spans 14 amino acids. Trimming removed 6 bases from V and 5 bases from J; junction bases left unmatched: 9. The CDR3 nucleotides are TGTGCCAGCAGCCATGGACTAGAGAAGGAGACCCAGTACTTC. This codes for CASSHGLEKETQYF.

This clonotype was seen at least ten times. CDR3 loop: CASSYSGDGFSYEQYF. Written as DNA, the CDR3 is TGTGCCAGCAGTTACTCTGGGGACGGATTTTCCTACGAGCAGTACTTC. V and J are TRBV6-2 or TRBV6-3 and TRBJ2-7; either TRBD1 or TRBD2 may supply D (5 bases each). This CDR3 spans 16 amino acids. Germline CDR1 reads MNHEY; CDR2 reads SVGEGT. V was pared by 0 bases and J by 1 base, with 13 bases between.

This clonotype was seen at least ten times. This rearrangement joins TRBV28 to TRBJ2-7, with 10 bases identical to TRBD2. The V and J ends lost 4 bases and 11 bases, in that order; junction bases with no gene match: 5. The CDR3 is 12 amino acids. From germline, CDR1 is MDHEN and CDR2 SYDVKM. CDR3 sequence reads: CASSSRTSGKYF. The CDR3 DNA reads TGTGCCAGCAGTTCCCGGACTAGCGGCAAGTACTTC.

The chain couples TRBV2 to TRBJ2-2; 9 nucleotides line up with TRBD1. CDR1 and CDR2 from the germline V gene are SNHLY and FYNNEI. This CDR3 contains 16 residues. With V trimmed by 4 bases and J by 5 bases, 8 bases remained unmatched. The DNA for the CDR3 is TGTGCCAGCAGTGTGGACAGGGGAGGAAAGACCGGGGAGCTGTTTTTT. Encoded protein: CASSVDRGGKTGELFF. Together with reference TRBV2 and TRBJ2-2, the CDR3 gives the full variable domain: EPEVTQTPSHQVTQMGQEVILRCVPISNHLYFYWYRQILGQKVEFLVSFYNNEISEKSEIFDDQFSVERPDGSNFTLKIRSTKLEDSAMYFCASSVDRGGKTGELFFGEGSRLTVL.

There are many counts of this clonotype. The chain carries TRBV7-2 and TRBJ2-1; D perhaps matches TRBD1 (5 bases). V lost 1 base to trimming and J lost 2 bases, with 9 bases between them. The CDR3 contains 15 residues. CDR1 and CDR2 from the germline V gene are SGHTA and FQGNSA. In DNA form, the CDR3 reads TGTGCCAGCAGCTTAGAGGGGTTGGCCTACAATGAGCAGTTCTTC. Its protein is CASSLEGLAYNEQFF. Supplemented by reference TRBV7-2 and TRBJ2-1, the full variable domain reads GAGVSQSPSNKVTEKGKDVELRCDPISGHTALYWYRQSLGQGLEFLIYFQGNSAPDKSGLPSDRFSAERTGGSVSTLTIQRTQQEDSAVYLCASSLEGLAYNEQFFGPGTRLTVL.

This clonotype was counted a single time. CDR3 sequence reads: CASRRGGKETQYF. The CDR3 DNA follows: TGTGCCAGCAGGCGTGGGGGGAAAGAGACCCAGTACTTC. This rearrangement joins TRBV7-2 to TRBJ2-5, with a weak D call TRBD2 (6 bases). CDR3 length: 13 residues. Trimming cost V 6 bases and J 3 bases, with 11 bases left between them. CDR1 is SGHTA and CDR2 is FQGNSA in the germline V gene.

This clonotype was seen repeatedly, ten times or more. The J gene is TRBJ2-7, the V gene TRBV28; TRBD1 aligns across 9 bases. V trimming: 10 bases; J trimming: 1 base; junction bases outside the gene matches: 8. This CDR3 is built from 14 residues. Germline CDR1 reads MDHEN; CDR2 reads SYDVKM. CDR3 nucleotide sequence: TGTGCCACCCTTCGGACAGGGGAGTCCTACGAGCAGTACTTC. Protein product: CATLRTGESYEQYF.

This clonotype was picked up many times. CDR3 protein: CAISGQGGGQPQHF. The CDR3 region has the DNA TGTGCCATCAGTGGACAGGGGGGCGGTCAGCCCCAGCATTTT. The genes are TRBV10-3 and TRBJ1-5, with 9 bases that match TRBD1. The CDR3 contains 14 residues. The trim removed 4 bases at V and 6 bases at J, leaving 4 bases unmatched. Germline CDR1 ENHRY, CDR2 SYGVKD.

This clonotype was picked up many times. The V gene is TRBV24-1, the J gene TRBJ2-1; TRBD2 agrees at 8 bases. CDR1 and CDR2 (germline): KGHDR, SFDVKD. Losses at the gene ends were 5 bases for V and 9 bases for J; bases not matched to a gene: 5. The CDR3 loop spans 13 amino acids. The CDR3 loop reads CATSATGGSEQFF. CDR3 in DNA: TGTGCCACCAGTGCGACGGGAGGGAGTGAGCAGTTCTTC.

Ten or more counts support this clonotype. This chain links TRBV28 with TRBJ1-5; D perhaps matches TRBD1 (6 bases). Germline assignment: CDR1 MDHEN and CDR2 SYDVKM. V was shortened by 5 bases and J by 11 bases, with 22 bases between the two germline ends. There are 15 residues in the CDR3. The CDR3 DNA reads as TGTGCCAGCAGTAAAGGGACATTGGGTGGATCAGCCCAGCATTTT. Translating it yields CASSKGTLGGSAQHF.

This clonotype occurred many times. The CDR3 protein is CASSHPGAGGLIRGHTDTQYF. In nucleotides, the CDR3 is TGCGCCAGCAGCCACCCTGGGGCGGGAGGGCTCATAAGGGGCCACACAGATACGCAGTATTTT. This chain uses TRBV4-1 with TRBJ2-3; 9 bases map to TRBD2. This CDR3 is 21 amino acids long. Germline CDR1 and CDR2: MGHRA and YSYEKL. V was pared by 3 bases and J by 2 bases, with 21 bases of the junction left unmatched.

This clonotype was picked up many times. V gene TRBV6-1 combines with J gene TRBJ2-6; 7 positions match TRBD1. Germline CDR1 reads MNHNS; CDR2 reads SASEGT. The length of the CDR3 is 16 residues. V lost 7 bases, J lost 5 bases, and 11 bases stayed unmatched. CDR3 residues: CASNQQGTAWANVLTF. The CDR3 DNA sequence: TGTGCCAGCAATCAACAGGGGACCGCGTGGGCCAACGTCCTGACTTTC.

This clonotype was seen more than once but under ten times. This sequence joins TRBV7-9 and TRBJ1-2; no reliable D call. This CDR3 is 13 amino acids long. In germline, CDR1 is SEHNR, CDR2 FQNEAQ (reference sequence). The ends were cut back, 5 bases at V and 4 bases at J, with 11 bases in the middle. The CDR3 bases are TGTGCCAGCAGCCCATTGGAGATCTATGGCTACACCTTC. Translated, it gives CASSPLEIYGYTF.

This clonotype was seen more than once but under ten times. This chain links TRBV13 with TRBJ1-6, with 10 bases matching TRBD1. Germline V lookup: CDR1 PRHDT, CDR2 FYEKMQ (reference sequence). This CDR3 region has 16 residues. Losses at the gene ends were 5 bases for V and 5 bases for J; bases not matched to a gene: 6. The CDR3 region is CASSRDGTGDNSPLHF. CDR3 nucleotide sequence: TGTGCCAGCAGCCGTGACGGGACAGGGGATAATTCACCCCTCCACTTT.

On this clonotype: A much larger clone differs by one base, so this may be a read error. This chain uses TRBV2 with TRBJ1-2, with D uncertain. Germline V lookup: CDR1 SNHLY, CDR2 FYNNEI. The CDR3 contains 14 residues. Trimming shortened V by 6 bases and J by 2 bases, and 13 bases separated the two germline ends. The CDR3 loop is CASSLPTDNYGYTF. The CDR3 DNA is TGTGCCAGCAGCCTCCCGACGGACAACTATGGCTACACCTTC.

This clonotype was seen many times. The rearrangement links TRBV6-2 or TRBV6-3 to TRBJ1-1, with a weak D call TRBD1 (6 bases). This CDR3 comprises 16 residues. From germline, CDR1 is MNHEY and CDR2 SVGEGT. Trimming took 6 bases from V and 1 from J, leaving 18 bases between them. The CDR3 sequence: CASSPRPGTQNTEAFF. The DNA of the CDR3 is TGTGCCAGCAGCCCCCGTCCCGGGACACAGAACACTGAAGCTTTCTTT.

This clonotype has at least ten counts. An end of the junction does not agree with germline; a read error may underlie this. The rearrangement uses TRBV4-2 and TRBJ2-7; 8 positions match TRBD2. This CDR3 region has 14 residues. From germline, CDR1 is LGHNA and CDR2 YNFKEQ. The CDR3 nucleotides are TGTGCCAGCAGCCCTAGGGGTAAGCGGGAGCGCGCCTTCTTC. It codes for CASSPRGKRERAFF.